Reported below is one T cell receptor (beta chain). Its antigen remains unidentified. No quality values exist for individual bases; no much larger clone is one base distant. This sample was included in a study of blood T cell repertoires in COVID-19 (dated by TCRdb to between 2020 and 2021). For context, the study as a whole: Samples from collaborators originated in the United States, Italy and Spain and spanned both the acute and convalescent phases of COVID-19. A freely available public database, intended as a resource for researchers studying the immune response to SARS-CoV-2, is where the repertoires were released. Where available, HLA class I and class II types were obtained from metadata supplied by the sample provider rather than from assay-based typing. The sample metadata nearly always contained a de-identified subject ID, COVID-19 status, age in years and sex. The prospective study material was composed of cDNA or gDNA derived from T cells, B-cell-depleted T cells, or PBMCs. The dataset comprised deeply sampled blood TCRbeta repertoires from subjects exposed to, actively infected with, or recovered from COVID-19. Samples came from the ongoing ImmuneRACE study (first 160 participants) plus 1,254 subjects from 6 global collaborators.

Here V drops 6 bases and J drops 3 bases, and the junction holds 11 bases not matched to any gene. As encoded in the germline V gene, CDR1 is SNHLY while CDR2 is FYNNEI. The cysteine opens and the phenylalanine closes a CDR3 of 17 amino acids. CDR3 DNA only is kept here, 51 bases in frame from base 1. The immunoSEQ Assay, a bias-controlled multiplex PCR, was used to amplify TCRbeta CDR3 regions from genomic DNA. In the paper's pipeline: The number of nucleated cells in each sample was estimated from the amplification of reference gene primers within the assay. To quantify the absolute abundance of each unique TCRbeta CDR3 rearrangement, sequence reads were collapsed and filtered. For each sample, productive Simpson clonality was calculated as the square root of Simpson's diversity index over productive rearrangements. In its TCRdb copy, this immuneACCESS table keeps in-frame sequences only and misses some clones. Where compared with another copy, unresolved V genes explain less than half of these, and the others have no known cause. Clone size and the V and J calls come from that table; the DNA yielded D and trimming. Present in this sample are fewer than 450,000 clones, around 90% of which were seen just once. The ten largest clones represent under 0.7% of the sample.

Participants in the prospective study were aged about 18 to 89 years, lived in about two dozen United States geographic areas, and enrolled through a virtual design. In the prospective study, cohorts were assigned on the basis of participant-reported clinical history obtained from a screening survey and a study questionnaire. Recovered participants in ImmuneRACE Cohort 3 were defined by two consecutive negative NP/OP PCR tests, clearance by a healthcare professional, or resolution of symptoms. Each participant in the prospective study had whole blood, serum and a nasopharyngeal or oropharyngeal swab collected by mobile phlebotomists. Over a 2-month period, participants in the prospective study had the option of providing additional blood draws and questionnaires. Prospective study blood samples were shipped either frozen or at room temperature before DNA extraction. Study-wide findings and limitations: The amount of clinical and demographic metadata varied by source and participant and was provided uncurated.

The V and J genes are TRBV2 and TRBJ1-6, with 7 middle bases fitting TRBD1. The sequence was obtained from a man younger than 35 who had recovered from COVID-19. Sequences were obtained from PBMCs or T cells enriched from blood (not recorded which). The bases are TGTGCCAGCAGGGGGGTATTAACAGGGGACTATAATTCACCCCTCCACTTT. It specifies CASRGVLTGDYNSPLHF.